A selection of T cell receptor beta chains follows, all from one sample in a study of blood T cell repertoires in COVID-19. Sequencing was performed with immunoSEQ multiplex PCR; in TCRdb, only in-frame clones are kept and a portion is missing. Among 100,000 or so clones, roughly nine tenths were seen once, and the ten largest hold about 1%. The sample taken for sequencing was peripheral blood. The receptors here all came from a man between 60 and 75 years old with acute or convalescent COVID-19. The CDR3 runs from the conserved cysteine through the conserved F or W. Fields, in order: V gene, clone size, J gene, D gene, CDR3 protein, CDR3 DNA. The D gene is left open where the match is weak. Some rows mark clone size as missing; the rest say once, few, many or name a class of expanded clone.

V: TRBV2
size: -
J: TRBJ1-5
D: -
CDR3: CASSEVQGRFGQPQHF
DNA: TGTGCCAGCAGTGAGGTCCAGGGGCGATTTGGTCAGCCCCAGCATTTT

V: TRBV30
size: -
J: TRBJ1-2
D: TRBD1
CDR3: CAWTSPHRGPSYGYTF
DNA: TGTGCCTGGACCTCGCCTCACAGGGGACCCTCCTATGGCTACACCTTC

V: TRBV2
size: -
J: TRBJ1-2
D: TRBD1
CDR3: CASSEGQGWGYTF
DNA: TGTGCCAGCAGTGAAGGACAGGGGTGGGGCTACACCTTC

V: TRBV19
size: -
J: TRBJ1-2
D: -
CDR3: CASSIRTGTPYGYTF
DNA: TGTGCCAGTAGTATCCGAACCGGGACACCCTATGGCTACACCTTC

V: TRBV6-5
size: -
J: TRBJ1-4
D: -
CDR3: CASSSRGGSNEKLFF
DNA: TGTGCCAGCAGTTCCCGGGGAGGATCTAATGAAAAACTGTTTTTT

V: TRBV27
size: -
J: TRBJ2-3
D: TRBD2
CDR3: CASSSPSGRAISTDTQYF
DNA: TGTGCCAGCAGTTCCCCTAGCGGGAGGGCCATTAGCACAGATACGCAGTATTTT

V: TRBV7-8
size: -
J: TRBJ1-1
D: -
CDR3: CASSLTKNTEAFF
DNA: TGTGCCAGCAGCTTAACAAAGAACACTGAAGCTTTCTTT

V: TRBV28
size: -
J: TRBJ2-5
D: TRBD1
CDR3: CASSLSGGPQETQYF
DNA: TGTGCCAGCAGTTTATCAGGGGGCCCCCAAGAGACCCAGTACTTC

V: TRBV12-5
size: -
J: TRBJ1-1
D: -
CDR3: CASRISNTEAFF
DNA: TGTGCTAGCCGTATCTCCAACACTGAAGCTTTCTTT

V: TRBV2
size: -
J: TRBJ1-2
D: -
CDR3: CASSEMGVDGYTF
DNA: TGTGCCAGCAGTGAAATGGGAGTTGATGGCTACACCTTC

V: TRBV25-1
size: -
J: TRBJ1-2
D: TRBD1
CDR3: CATTTGEDYGYTF
DNA: TGTGCCACTACGACAGGGGAGGACTATGGCTACACCTTC

V: TRBV25-1
size: -
J: TRBJ2-4
D: -
CDR3: CASTLLDVQYF
DNA: TGTGCCAGCACCCTATTAGATGTTCAGTACTTC

V: TRBV5-1
size: -
J: TRBJ2-7
D: -
CDR3: CASSSGLSYEQYF
DNA: TGCGCCAGCAGCTCGGGACTGTCCTACGAGCAGTACTTC

V: TRBV7-6
size: -
J: TRBJ1-3
D: -
CDR3: CASSPGSGGNTIYF
DNA: TGTGCCAGCAGCCCGGGGTCTGGCGGAAACACCATATATTTT

V: TRBV30
size: -
J: TRBJ1-1
D: TRBD1
CDR3: CAWIRGTGLEAFF
DNA: TGTGCCTGGATCCGAGGGACAGGCCTTGAAGCTTTCTTT

V: TRBV4-1
size: -
J: TRBJ1-1
D: -
CDR3: CASSLFGTPNTEAFF
DNA: TGCGCCAGCAGCCTATTTGGGACACCGAACACTGAAGCTTTCTTT

V: TRBV18
size: -
J: TRBJ1-4
D: TRBD1
CDR3: CASSPTPGQSLGEKLFF
DNA: TGTGCCAGCTCACCTACCCCGGGACAGAGCCTTGGTGAAAAACTGTTTTTT

V: TRBV6-5
size: -
J: TRBJ1-1
D: -
CDR3: CASSYFAYLNTEAFF
DNA: TGTGCCAGCAGTTATTTCGCCTACCTGAACACTGAAGCTTTCTTT

V: TRBV19
size: -
J: TRBJ2-6
D: TRBD2
CDR3: CASSVGRRGSGGSGANVLTF
DNA: TGTGCCAGTAGTGTAGGGCGACGGGGCTCGGGAGGAAGTGGGGCCAACGTCCTGACTTTC

V: TRBV6-5
size: -
J: TRBJ2-1
D: TRBD1
CDR3: CASSRTGGPYNEQFF
DNA: TGTGCCAGCAGTCGAACAGGGGGCCCCTACAATGAGCAGTTCTTC

V: TRBV5-5
size: -
J: TRBJ1-1
D: -
CDR3: CASSREQGFSEAFF
DNA: TGTGCCAGCAGCCGCGAACAGGGTTTTTCTGAAGCTTTCTTT

V: TRBV28
size: -
J: TRBJ1-6
D: TRBD1
CDR3: CASSSSDRDNSPLHF
DNA: TGTGCCAGCAGTTCCTCTGACAGGGATAATTCACCCCTCCACTTT

V: TRBV9
size: -
J: TRBJ2-3
D: TRBD2
CDR3: CASSVEPRGTRIPDTQYF
DNA: TGTGCCAGCAGCGTAGAACCCCGAGGGACTAGGATCCCAGATACGCAGTATTTT

V: TRBV12-3/TRBV12-4
size: -
J: TRBJ1-2
D: -
CDR3: CASSRLDRGGYTF
DNA: TGTGCCAGCAGTCGGCTCGACCGAGGCGGCTACACCTTC

V: TRBV6-5
size: -
J: TRBJ2-2
D: TRBD1
CDR3: CASRAGTGWTGELFF
DNA: TGTGCCAGCAGAGCCGGGACAGGATGGACCGGGGAGCTGTTTTTT

V: TRBV5-1
size: once
J: TRBJ2-3
D: TRBD2
CDR3: CASSPGGGADTQYF
DNA: TGCGCCAGCAGCCCCGGCGGGGGGGCAGATACGCAGTATTTT

V: TRBV6-1
size: -
J: TRBJ1-2
D: -
CDR3: CASSESGGLGYTF
DNA: TGTGCCAGCAGTGAAAGTGGGGGGTTGGGCTACACCTTC

V: TRBV2
size: -
J: TRBJ1-2
D: TRBD1
CDR3: CASRADRDVGYTF
DNA: TGTGCCAGCAGGGCCGACAGGGATGTAGGCTACACCTTC

V: TRBV6-5
size: -
J: TRBJ2-1
D: -
CDR3: CASRRERLHDEQFF
DNA: TGTGCCAGCAGGAGAGAGCGGTTACACGATGAGCAGTTCTTC

V: TRBV23-1
size: -
J: TRBJ2-5
D: -
CDR3: CASSQVDSGQETQYF
DNA: TGCGCCAGCAGTCAAGTGGACTCTGGGCAAGAGACCCAGTACTTC

V: TRBV5-1
size: -
J: TRBJ1-5
D: -
CDR3: CASSLAGELWPQHF
DNA: TGCGCCAGCAGCTTGGCGGGGGAGCTTTGGCCCCAGCATTTT

V: TRBV6-1
size: -
J: TRBJ1-1
D: -
CDR3: CASSELQGTEAFF
DNA: TGTGCCAGCAGTGAATTGCAGGGCACTGAAGCTTTCTTT

V: TRBV3-1/TRBV3-2
size: -
J: TRBJ2-3
D: -
CDR3: CASRTRGTDTQYF
DNA: TGTGCCAGCAGAACACGTGGCACAGATACGCAGTATTTT

V: TRBV5-8
size: -
J: TRBJ1-6
D: TRBD1
CDR3: CASSLGQGVNSPLHF
DNA: TGTGCCAGCAGCTTGGGACAGGGGGTTAATTCACCCCTCCACTTT

V: TRBV30
size: -
J: TRBJ1-1
D: -
CDR3: CAWRPGGTEAFF
DNA: TGTGCCTGGAGACCGGGGGGCACTGAAGCTTTCTTT

V: TRBV5-1
size: -
J: TRBJ2-1
D: TRBD2
CDR3: CASSLTSGSYNEQFF
DNA: TGCGCCAGCAGCTTGACTAGCGGGTCCTACAATGAGCAGTTCTTC

V: TRBV11-2
size: -
J: TRBJ1-6
D: TRBD1
CDR3: CASSSRTGYNSPLHF
DNA: TGTGCCAGCAGCTCCCGGACAGGGTATAATTCACCCCTCCACTTT

V: TRBV6-1
size: -
J: TRBJ1-2
D: -
CDR3: CASSEAVGRYTF
DNA: TGTGCCAGCAGTGAAGCTGTTGGCCGCTACACCTTC

V: TRBV7-2
size: -
J: TRBJ1-4
D: -
CDR3: CASSPWNVAGEKLFF
DNA: TGTGCCAGCAGCCCTTGGAATGTAGCGGGTGAAAAACTGTTTTTT

V: TRBV10-1
size: -
J: TRBJ2-2
D: TRBD2
CDR3: CASSVGTSGNTGELFF
DNA: TGCGCCAGCAGTGTCGGGACTAGCGGGAACACCGGGGAGCTGTTTTTT

V: TRBV13
size: -
J: TRBJ2-5
D: -
CDR3: CASSARTGLETQYF
DNA: TGTGCCAGCAGCGCGCGAACAGGGTTGGAGACCCAGTACTTC